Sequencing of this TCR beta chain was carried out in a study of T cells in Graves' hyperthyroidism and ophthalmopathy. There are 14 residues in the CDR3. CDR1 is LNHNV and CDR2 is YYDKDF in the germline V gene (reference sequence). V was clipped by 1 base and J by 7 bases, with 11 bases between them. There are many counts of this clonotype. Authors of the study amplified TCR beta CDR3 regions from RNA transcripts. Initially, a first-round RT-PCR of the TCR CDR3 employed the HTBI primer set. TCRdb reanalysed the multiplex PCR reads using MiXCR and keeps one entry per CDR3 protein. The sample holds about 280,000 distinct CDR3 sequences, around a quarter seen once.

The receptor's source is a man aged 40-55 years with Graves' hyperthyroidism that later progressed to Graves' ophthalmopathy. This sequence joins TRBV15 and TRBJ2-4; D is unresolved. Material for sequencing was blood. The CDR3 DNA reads TGTGCCACCAGCAGAGCGAAGGTGGTGAACATTCAGTACTTC. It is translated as CATSRAKVVNIQYF.